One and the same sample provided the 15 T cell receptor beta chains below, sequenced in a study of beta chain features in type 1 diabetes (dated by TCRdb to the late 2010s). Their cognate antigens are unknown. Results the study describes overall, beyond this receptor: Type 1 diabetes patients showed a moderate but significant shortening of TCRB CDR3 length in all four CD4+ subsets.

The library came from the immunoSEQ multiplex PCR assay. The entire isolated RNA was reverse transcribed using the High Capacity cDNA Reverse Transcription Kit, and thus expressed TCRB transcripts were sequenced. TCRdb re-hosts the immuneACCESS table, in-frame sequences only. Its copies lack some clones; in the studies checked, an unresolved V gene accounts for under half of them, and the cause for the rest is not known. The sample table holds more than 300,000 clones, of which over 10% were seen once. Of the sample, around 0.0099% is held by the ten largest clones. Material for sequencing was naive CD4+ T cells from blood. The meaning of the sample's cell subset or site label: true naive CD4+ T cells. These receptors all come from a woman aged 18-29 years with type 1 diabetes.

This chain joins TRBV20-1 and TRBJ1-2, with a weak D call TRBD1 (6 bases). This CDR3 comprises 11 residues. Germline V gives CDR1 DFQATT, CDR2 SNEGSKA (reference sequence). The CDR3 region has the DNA TGCGGTCCGGACAGTAACTATGGCTACACCTTC. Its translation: CGPDSNYGYTF.

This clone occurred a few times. CDR3 sequence reads: CASSAGVGDSPDTQYF. CDR3 sequence (DNA): TGTGCCAGCAGCGCCGGCGTGGGGGACTCACCGGATACGCAGTATTTT. The rearrangement links TRBV11-3 to TRBJ2-3; D is possibly TRBD2 (6 bases). CDR1 and CDR2 from the germline V gene are SGHNT and YENEEA. This CDR3 contains 16 residues. V was trimmed by 5 bases and J by 6 bases, leaving 21 bases between them.

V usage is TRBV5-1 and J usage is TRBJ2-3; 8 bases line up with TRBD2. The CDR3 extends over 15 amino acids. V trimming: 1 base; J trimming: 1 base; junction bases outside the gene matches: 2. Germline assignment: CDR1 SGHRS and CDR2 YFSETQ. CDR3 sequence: CASSLQRGRTDTQYF. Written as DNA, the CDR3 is TGCGCCAGCAGCTTGCAGCGGGGGCGCACAGATACGCAGTATTTT.

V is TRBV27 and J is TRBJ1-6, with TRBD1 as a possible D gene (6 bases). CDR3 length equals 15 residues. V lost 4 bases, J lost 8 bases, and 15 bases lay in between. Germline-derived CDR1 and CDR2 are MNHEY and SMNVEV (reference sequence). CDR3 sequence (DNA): TGTGCCAGCAGTTGGTCAGGGGAGACGCATTCACCCCTCCACTTT. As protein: CASSWSGETHSPLHF.

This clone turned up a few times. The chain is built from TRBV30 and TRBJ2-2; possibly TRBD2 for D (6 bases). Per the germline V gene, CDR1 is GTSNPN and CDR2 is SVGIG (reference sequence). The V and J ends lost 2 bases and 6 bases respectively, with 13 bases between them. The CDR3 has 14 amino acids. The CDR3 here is CAWSPPTRAGELFF. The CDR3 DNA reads TGTGCCTGGAGTCCTCCGACTAGGGCCGGGGAGCTGTTTTTT.

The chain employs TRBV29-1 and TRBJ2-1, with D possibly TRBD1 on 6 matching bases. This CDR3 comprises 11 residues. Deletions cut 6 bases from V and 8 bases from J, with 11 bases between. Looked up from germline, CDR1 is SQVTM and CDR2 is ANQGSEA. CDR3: CSVVQGYEQFF. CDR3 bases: TGCAGCGTAGTACAGGGCTATGAGCAGTTCTTC.

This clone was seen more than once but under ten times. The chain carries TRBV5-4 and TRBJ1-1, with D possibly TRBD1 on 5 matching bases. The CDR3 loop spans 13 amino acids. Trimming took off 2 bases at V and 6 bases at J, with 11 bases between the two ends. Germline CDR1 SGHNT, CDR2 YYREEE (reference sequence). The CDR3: CASSFVPGAEAFF. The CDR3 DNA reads TGTGCCAGCAGCTTCGTTCCGGGGGCTGAAGCTTTCTTT. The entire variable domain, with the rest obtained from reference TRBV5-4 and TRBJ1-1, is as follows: ETGVTQSPTHLIKTRGQQVTLRCSSQSGHNTVSWYQQALGQGPQFIFQYYREEENGRGNFPPRFSGLQFPNYSSELNVNALELDDSALYLCASSFVPGAEAFFGQGTRLTVV.

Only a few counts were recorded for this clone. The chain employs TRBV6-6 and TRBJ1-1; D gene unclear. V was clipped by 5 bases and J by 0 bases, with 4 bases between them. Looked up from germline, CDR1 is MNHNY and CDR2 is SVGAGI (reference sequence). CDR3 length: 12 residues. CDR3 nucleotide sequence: TGTGCCAGCAGTACACTGAACACTGAAGCTTTCTTT. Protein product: CASSTLNTEAFF.

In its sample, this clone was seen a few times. CDR3 loop: CASSPWGSQETQYF. For the CDR3, the DNA is TGTGCCAGTAGTCCCTGGGGCAGTCAAGAGACCCAGTACTTC. The chain recombines TRBV19 with TRBJ2-5; D is possibly TRBD1 (5 bases). Trimming took off 5 bases at V and 2 bases at J, with 12 bases between the two ends. The CDR3 loop spans 14 amino acids. In germline, CDR1 is LNHDA, CDR2 SQIVND (reference sequence).

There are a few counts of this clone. The CDR3 region is CASSVSAQGEKLFF. CDR3 bases: TGTGCCAGCAGCGTATCCGCCCAGGGGGAAAAACTGTTTTTT. V usage is TRBV9 and J usage is TRBJ1-4, with D perhaps matching TRBD1 (6 bases). This CDR3 has 14 residues. Deletions cut 1 base from V and 8 bases from J, with 12 bases between. The germline CDR1 and CDR2 sequences are SGDLS and YYNGEE.

The CDR3 DNA reads as TGTGCCAGCGTTAGGACAGGGGTTTACGAGCAGTACTTC. It codes for CASVRTGVYEQYF. The rearrangement links TRBV6-1 to TRBJ2-7; 9 bases map to TRBD1. The CDR3 is made up of 13 amino acids. CDR1 and CDR2 from the germline V gene are MNHNS and SASEGT. Trimming at V came to 8 bases and at J to 4 bases, leaving 6 bases not matched to a gene.

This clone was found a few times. The CDR3 region has the DNA TGTGCCAGCAGCTCCATAGCGGCCCCGGCGAATGAGCAGTTCTTC. Amino acid sequence: CASSSIAAPANEQFF. The chain carries TRBV7-9 and TRBJ2-1; D might be TRBD2 (6 bases). CDR3 length: 15 residues. Germline CDR1 SEHNR, CDR2 FQNEAQ (reference sequence). Trimming took 4 bases from V and 7 from J, leaving 17 bases between them.

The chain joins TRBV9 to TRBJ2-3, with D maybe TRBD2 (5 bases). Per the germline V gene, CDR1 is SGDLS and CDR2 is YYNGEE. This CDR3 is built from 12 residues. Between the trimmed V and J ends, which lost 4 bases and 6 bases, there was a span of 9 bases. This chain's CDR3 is CASSPTRDTQYF. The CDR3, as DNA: TGTGCCAGCAGCCCTACTAGGGATACGCAGTATTTT.

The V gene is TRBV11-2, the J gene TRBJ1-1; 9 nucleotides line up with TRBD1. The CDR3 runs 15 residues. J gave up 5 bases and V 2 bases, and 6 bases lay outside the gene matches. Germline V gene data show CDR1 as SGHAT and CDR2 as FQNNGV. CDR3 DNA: TGTGCCAGCAGCTTAAGCTCGGGGACAGGGACTGAAGCTTTCTTT. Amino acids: CASSLSSGTGTEAFF.

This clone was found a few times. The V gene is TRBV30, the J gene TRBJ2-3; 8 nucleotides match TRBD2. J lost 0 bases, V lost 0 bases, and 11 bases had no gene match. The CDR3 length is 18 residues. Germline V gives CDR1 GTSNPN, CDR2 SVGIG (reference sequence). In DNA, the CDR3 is TGTGCCTGGAGTGTGCGGGGGCTGCGCGGGAGGAGCACAGATACGCAGTATTTT. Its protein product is CAWSVRGLRGRSTDTQYF.